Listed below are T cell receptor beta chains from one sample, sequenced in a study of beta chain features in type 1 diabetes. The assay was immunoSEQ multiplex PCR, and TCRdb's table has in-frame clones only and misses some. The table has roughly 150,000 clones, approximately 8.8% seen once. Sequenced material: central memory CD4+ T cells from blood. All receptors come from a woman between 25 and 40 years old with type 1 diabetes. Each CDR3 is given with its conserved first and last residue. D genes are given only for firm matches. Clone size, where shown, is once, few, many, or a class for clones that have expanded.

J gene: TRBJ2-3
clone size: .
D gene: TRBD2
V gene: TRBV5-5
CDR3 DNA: TGTGCCAGCAGCCCTTTAGCGGGAGCCGATACGCAGTATTTT
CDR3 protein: CASSPLAGADTQYF

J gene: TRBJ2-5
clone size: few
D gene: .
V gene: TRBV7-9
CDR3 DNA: TGTGCCAGCAGCTTAGCGCTAGACCAAGAGACCCAGTACTTC
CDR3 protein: CASSLALDQETQYF

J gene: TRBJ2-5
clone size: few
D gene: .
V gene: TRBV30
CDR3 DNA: TGTGCCTGGACGGGTTCTAGCAGGAAGACCCAGTACTTC
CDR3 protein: CAWTGSSRKTQYF

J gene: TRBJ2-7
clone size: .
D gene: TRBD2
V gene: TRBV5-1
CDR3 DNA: TGCGCCAGCAGCTTGTACACTAGCGAGATTTACGAGCAGTACTTC
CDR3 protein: CASSLYTSEIYEQYF

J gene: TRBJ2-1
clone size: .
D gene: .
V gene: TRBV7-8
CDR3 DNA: TGTGCCACCCGGGGGAGGCGGGAAGGTACTGAGCAGTTCTTC
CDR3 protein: CATRGRREGTEQFF

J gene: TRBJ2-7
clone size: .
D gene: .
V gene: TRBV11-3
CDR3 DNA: TGTGCCAGCAGCTTAGGGGAGTTCTACGAGCAGTACTTC
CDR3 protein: CASSLGEFYEQYF

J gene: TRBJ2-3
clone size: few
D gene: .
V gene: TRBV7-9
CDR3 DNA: TGTGCCAGCAGCTTAGGGTGGCAGACAGGCACAGATACGCAGTATTTT
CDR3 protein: CASSLGWQTGTDTQYF

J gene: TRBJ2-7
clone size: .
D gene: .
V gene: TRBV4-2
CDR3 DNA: TGTGCCAGCAGCCAAGAGCAGGACAGCTCCTACGAGCAGTACTTC
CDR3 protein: CASSQEQDSSYEQYF

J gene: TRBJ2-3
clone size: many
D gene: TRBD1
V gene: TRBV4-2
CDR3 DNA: TGTGCCAGCAGCCAACGGACAGGGGTAGATACGCAGTATTTT
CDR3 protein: CASSQRTGVDTQYF

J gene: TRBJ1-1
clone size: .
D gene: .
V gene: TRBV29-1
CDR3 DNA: TGCAGCGTCGGACAGAGGGCAAACACTGAAGCTTTCTTT
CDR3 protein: CSVGQRANTEAFF

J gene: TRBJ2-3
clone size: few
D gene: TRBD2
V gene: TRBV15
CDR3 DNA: TGTGCCACCAGCTACGCGGGAGGAGATGCAGATACGCAGTATTTT
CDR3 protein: CATSYAGGDADTQYF

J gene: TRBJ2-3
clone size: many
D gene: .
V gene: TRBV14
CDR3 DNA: TGTGCCAGCAGCCGAGGGCGTGCAGATACGCAGTATTTT
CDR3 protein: CASSRGRADTQYF

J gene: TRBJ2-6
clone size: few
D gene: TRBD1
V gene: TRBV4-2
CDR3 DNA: TGTGCCAGCAGCCAAATCCCTGCGGCTTTCGGGACAGGGAGCTCTGGGGCCAACGTCCTGACTTTC
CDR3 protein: CASSQIPAAFGTGSSGANVLTF

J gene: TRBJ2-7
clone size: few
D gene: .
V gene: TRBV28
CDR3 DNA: TGTGCCAGCAGTCGAGGCGTGGACGAGCAGTACTTC
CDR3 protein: CASSRGVDEQYF

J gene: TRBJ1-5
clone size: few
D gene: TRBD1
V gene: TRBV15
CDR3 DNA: TGTGCCACCAGCAGAGTCCTCGGGACAGGGGATCAGCCCCAGCATTTT
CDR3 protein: CATSRVLGTGDQPQHF

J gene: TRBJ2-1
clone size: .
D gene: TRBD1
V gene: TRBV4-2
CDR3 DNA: TGTGCCAGCAGCCACACAGGGGGCAACGATGAGCAGTTCTTC
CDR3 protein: CASSHTGGNDEQFF

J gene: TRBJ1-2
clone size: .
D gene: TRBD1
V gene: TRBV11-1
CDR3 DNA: TGTGCCAGCAGCCGACAGGGGGAAGGCTACACCTTC
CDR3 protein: CASSRQGEGYTF

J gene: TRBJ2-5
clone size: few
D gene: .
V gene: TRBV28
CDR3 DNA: TGTGCCAGCAGTCTCGCGGGGACGGCGGAAGAGACCCAGTACTTC
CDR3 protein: CASSLAGTAEETQYF

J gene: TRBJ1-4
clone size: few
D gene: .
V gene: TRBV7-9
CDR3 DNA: TGTGCCAGCAGCTTAGTCGGTGCAACTAATGAAAAACTGTTTTTT
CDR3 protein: CASSLVGATNEKLFF

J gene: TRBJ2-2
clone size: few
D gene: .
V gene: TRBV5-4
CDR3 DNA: TGTGCCAGCACGGCTAGCGTGGGCGGGTCCGGGGAGCTGTTTTTT
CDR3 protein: CASTASVGGSGELFF

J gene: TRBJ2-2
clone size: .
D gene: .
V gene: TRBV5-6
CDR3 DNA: TGTGCCAGCAGCTCACGTTACAGAGCCGGGGAGCTGTTTTTT
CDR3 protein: CASSSRYRAGELFF

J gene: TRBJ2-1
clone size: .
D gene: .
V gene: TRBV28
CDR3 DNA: TGTGCCAGCAGTCCACACCACAATGAGCAGTTCTTC
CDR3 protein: CASSPHHNEQFF

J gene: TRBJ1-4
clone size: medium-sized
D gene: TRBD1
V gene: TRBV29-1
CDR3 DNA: TGCAGCGTGACAGGGGCTATTAATGAAAAACTGTTTTTT
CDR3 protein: CSVTGAINEKLFF

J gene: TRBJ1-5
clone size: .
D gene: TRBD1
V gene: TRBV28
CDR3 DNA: TGTGCCACCGACGCATTCGCCCGGACAGGGGGAAGCAATCAGCCCCAGCATTTT
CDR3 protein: CATDAFARTGGSNQPQHF

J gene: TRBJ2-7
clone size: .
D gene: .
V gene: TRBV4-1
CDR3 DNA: TGCGCCAGCAGCCAAGCAGGGTTTGACGAGCAGTACTTC
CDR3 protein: CASSQAGFDEQYF

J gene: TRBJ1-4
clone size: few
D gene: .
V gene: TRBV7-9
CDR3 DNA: TGTGCCAGCAGCTCGGACCCGGTCGGGACAACTAATGAAAAACTGTTTTTT
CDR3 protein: CASSSDPVGTTNEKLFF

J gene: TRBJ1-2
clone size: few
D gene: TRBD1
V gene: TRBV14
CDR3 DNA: TGTGCCAGCAGCCAACAGGGGGCTTCTTTGGGAGGCTACACCTTC
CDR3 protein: CASSQQGASLGGYTF

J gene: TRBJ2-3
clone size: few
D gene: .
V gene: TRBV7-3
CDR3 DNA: TGTGCCAGCAGCTTAAGGGGAGGCCGGGTTGCAGATACGCAGTATTTT
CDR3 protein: CASSLRGGRVADTQYF

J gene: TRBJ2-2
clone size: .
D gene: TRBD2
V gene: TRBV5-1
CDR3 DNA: TGCGCCAGCAGCTTCTCCCTAGCGGGAGTGGACGGGGAGCTGTTTTTT
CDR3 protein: CASSFSLAGVDGELFF

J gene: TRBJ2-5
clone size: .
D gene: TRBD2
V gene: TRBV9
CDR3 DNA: TGTGCCAGCAGCGTTGATACTAGCGGAGAAGAGACCCAGTACTTC
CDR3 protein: CASSVDTSGEETQYF

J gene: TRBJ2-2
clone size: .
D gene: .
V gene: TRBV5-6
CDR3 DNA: TGTGCCAGCAGCTTGGTACAGGGGAACACCGGGGAGCTGTTTTTT
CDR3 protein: CASSLVQGNTGELFF

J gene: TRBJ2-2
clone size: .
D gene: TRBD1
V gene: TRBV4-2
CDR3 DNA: TGTGCCAGCAGCCCTCCGGGACAGGGAGGCGGGGAGCTGTTTTTT
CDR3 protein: CASSPPGQGGGELFF

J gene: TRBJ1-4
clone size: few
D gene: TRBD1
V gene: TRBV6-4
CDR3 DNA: TGTGCCAGCAGTGACTCAGCACAGGGGAATGAAAAACTGTTTTTT
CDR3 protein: CASSDSAQGNEKLFF

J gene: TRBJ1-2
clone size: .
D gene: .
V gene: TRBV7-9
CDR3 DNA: TGTGCCAGCAGCTCCCTGGGGGGGAACTATGGCTACACCTTC
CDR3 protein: CASSSLGGNYGYTF

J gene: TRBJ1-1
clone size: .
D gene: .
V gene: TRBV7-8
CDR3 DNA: TGTGCCAGCAGCGGAGGTGGGGAAGGCACTGAAGCTTTCTTT
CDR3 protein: CASSGGGEGTEAFF